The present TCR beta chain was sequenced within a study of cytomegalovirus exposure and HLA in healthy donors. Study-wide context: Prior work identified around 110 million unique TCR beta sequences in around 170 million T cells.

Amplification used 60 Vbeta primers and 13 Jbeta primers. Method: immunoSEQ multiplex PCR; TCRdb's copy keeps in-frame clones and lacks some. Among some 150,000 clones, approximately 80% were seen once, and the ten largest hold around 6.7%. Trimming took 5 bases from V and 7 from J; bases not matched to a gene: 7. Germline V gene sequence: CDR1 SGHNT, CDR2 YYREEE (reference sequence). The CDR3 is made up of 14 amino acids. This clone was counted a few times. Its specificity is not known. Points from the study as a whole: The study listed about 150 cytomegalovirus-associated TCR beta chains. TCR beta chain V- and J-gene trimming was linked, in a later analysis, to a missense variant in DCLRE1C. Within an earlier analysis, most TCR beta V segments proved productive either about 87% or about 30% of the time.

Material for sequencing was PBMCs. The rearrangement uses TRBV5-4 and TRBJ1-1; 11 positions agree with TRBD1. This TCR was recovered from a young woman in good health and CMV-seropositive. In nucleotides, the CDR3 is TGTGCCAGCAGGTGGACAGGGGGCCGCGATGAAGCTTTCTTT. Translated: CASRWTGGRDEAFF.